This TCR beta chain was captured in a study of CD8 T cells in Susac syndrome. In blood CD8+ and CD4+ T cells, TCR beta underwent sequencing. Recently defined diagnostic criteria classed the Susac syndrome patients as definite or probable. The TEMRA cells underwent FACS enrichment, while the CD8+ and CD4+ T cells underwent negative isolation. Germline CDR1 is MNHEY and CDR2 is SVGAGI. The CDR3 spans 13 residues. Roughly 0.5 to 1 ug RNA was reverse transcribed with random hexamers. The immunoSEQ assay covered 54 Vbeta and 13 Jbeta segments for CDR3. TCRdb re-analysed the immunoSEQ multiplex PCR reads in MiXCR, keeping a single row per CDR3 protein. The sample has over 130,000 distinct CDR3 sequences, 95% seen once.

The rearrangement links TRBV6-5 to TRBJ2-7, with D maybe TRBD2 (7 bases). The sequence was collected from a human donor with Susac syndrome. Sequenced input: CD4+ T cells from PBMCs. CDR3 sequence reads: CVAGADTSYEQYF. CDR3 DNA sequence: TGTGTTGCGGGGGCGGATACGTCCTACGAGCAGTACTTC.